These T cell receptor beta chains were read from a single sample in a study of T cells in Graves' hyperthyroidism and ophthalmopathy. MiXCR was run by TCRdb on the multiplex PCR reads, yielding one entry per CDR3 protein. The table includes 530,000 or so distinct CDR3 sequences, 46% detected once. Source material: peripheral blood or thyroid tissue (not recorded which). The origin of the receptors is a woman aged 18-35 years with Graves' hyperthyroidism. Each CDR3 is given with its conserved first and last residue. Each record gives: clone size, CDR3 length, D gene, V gene, J gene, CDR3 DNA, CDR3 protein. A D gene is named only where the DNA matches it firmly. Part of the rows lack a size; the others show once, few, many or a class for expanded clones.

abundance: once; len: 15; d_gene: TRBD1; v_gene: TRBV7-8; j_gene: TRBJ2-5; CDR3nt: TGTGCCAGCAGCATCGTTAGGGACAGGGCCGGGACCCAGTACTTC; CDR3aa: CASSIVRDRAGTQYF
abundance: few; len: 16; d_gene: TRBD2; v_gene: TRBV2; j_gene: TRBJ2-3; CDR3nt: TGTGCCAGCAGGACGGGACTAGCGGTTTTCACAGATACGCAGTATTTT; CDR3aa: CASRTGLAVFTDTQYF
abundance: many; len: 14; d_gene: NA; v_gene: TRBV25-1; j_gene: TRBJ2-7; CDR3nt: TGTGCCAGCAGTGATCCAGGGAGCTCCTACGAGCAGTACTTC; CDR3aa: CASSDPGSSYEQYF
abundance: many; len: 13; d_gene: NA; v_gene: TRBV10-3; j_gene: TRBJ1-1; CDR3nt: TGTGCCATCAGTTTAAGAGGCGACACTGAAGCTTTCTTT; CDR3aa: CAISLRGDTEAFF
abundance: NA; len: 12; d_gene: NA; v_gene: TRBV29-1; j_gene: TRBJ1-1; CDR3nt: TGCAGCTGGCACAGGGCGAACACTGAAGCTTTCTTT; CDR3aa: CSWHRANTEAFF
abundance: once; len: 15; d_gene: NA; v_gene: TRBV12-3/TRBV12-4; j_gene: TRBJ1-4; CDR3nt: TGTGCCAGCAGTCCCCAGGGGCGGCGCCGTGAAAAACTGTTTTTT; CDR3aa: CASSPQGRRREKLFF
abundance: few; len: 18; d_gene: TRBD2; v_gene: TRBV19; j_gene: TRBJ2-2; CDR3nt: TGTGCCAGTGGTCTAGCGGGAGGGTGGGTCCGATACACCGGGGAGCTGTTTTTT; CDR3aa: CASGLAGGWVRYTGELFF
abundance: NA; len: 17; d_gene: TRBD1; v_gene: TRBV7-9; j_gene: TRBJ1-2; CDR3nt: TGTGCCAGCAGCCACACCGGGACAGGGGAGGGTAGCTATGGCTACACCTTC; CDR3aa: CASSHTGTGEGSYGYTF
abundance: NA; len: 16; d_gene: TRBD1; v_gene: TRBV27; j_gene: TRBJ1-5; CDR3nt: TGTGCCAGCAGTCCAAGCCCCCTAGACAGGGCGCTTACCCAGCATTTT; CDR3aa: CASSPSPLDRALTQHF
abundance: NA; len: 21; d_gene: NA; v_gene: TRBV28; j_gene: TRBJ1-3; CDR3nt: TGTGCCAGCAGTTTATTCCTCCGGGACCGTAGCCAAGAAGACTCTGGAAACACCATATATTTT; CDR3aa: CASSLFLRDRSQEDSGNTIYF
abundance: NA; len: 16; d_gene: NA; v_gene: TRBV3-1; j_gene: TRBJ1-5; CDR3nt: TGTGCCAGCAGCCAAGAGAGTGGGAGAGGCCGTCAGCCCCAGCATTTT; CDR3aa: CASSQESGRGRQPQHF
abundance: NA; len: 15; d_gene: TRBD2; v_gene: TRBV20-1; j_gene: TRBJ2-7; CDR3nt: TGCAGTGCTAGTGTTCGGCTAGCGGGAGGGTACGAGCAGTACTTC; CDR3aa: CSASVRLAGGYEQYF
abundance: NA; len: 12; d_gene: NA; v_gene: TRBV2; j_gene: TRBJ2-6; CDR3nt: TGTGCCAGCAGTGAAGCGGTCAACGTCCTGACTTTC; CDR3aa: CASSEAVNVLTF
abundance: once; len: 15; d_gene: NA; v_gene: TRBV5-4; j_gene: TRBJ2-5; CDR3nt: TGTGCCAGCAGCCCACGAGGGAGATTCCAAGAGACCCAGTACTTC; CDR3aa: CASSPRGRFQETQYF
abundance: NA; len: 13; d_gene: NA; v_gene: TRBV7-9; j_gene: TRBJ1-6; CDR3nt: TGTGCCAGCAGCCTAATCCCCGGGCCACCCCTCCACTTT; CDR3aa: CASSLIPGPPLHF
abundance: many; len: 13; d_gene: NA; v_gene: TRBV4-2; j_gene: TRBJ1-1; CDR3nt: TGTGCCAGCAGCCAAGACTTCAGGGCTGAAGCTTTCTTT; CDR3aa: CASSQDFRAEAFF
abundance: NA; len: 12; d_gene: TRBD1; v_gene: TRBV20-1; j_gene: TRBJ1-2; CDR3nt: TGCAGTGCGCGACAGGGTTTCTCGGGCTACACCTTC; CDR3aa: CSARQGFSGYTF
abundance: many; len: 16; d_gene: NA; v_gene: TRBV7-9; j_gene: TRBJ2-5; CDR3nt: TGTGCCAGCAGCACCCAAAGCGCGAGGGTCTGGGAGACCCAGTACTTC; CDR3aa: CASSTQSARVWETQYF
abundance: NA; len: 13; d_gene: TRBD1; v_gene: TRBV5-1; j_gene: TRBJ1-2; CDR3nt: TGCGCCAGCAGCGAATGGACAGGGGCTGGCTACACCTTC; CDR3aa: CASSEWTGAGYTF
abundance: NA; len: 13; d_gene: NA; v_gene: TRBV2; j_gene: TRBJ2-5; CDR3nt: TGTGCCAGCAGTGACTCGAGCCAAGAGACCCAGTACTTC; CDR3aa: CASSDSSQETQYF
abundance: NA; len: 14; d_gene: NA; v_gene: TRBV7-9; j_gene: TRBJ1-1; CDR3nt: TGTGCCAGCAGCCAGAGCTGGGCAGGGACTGAAGCTTTCTTT; CDR3aa: CASSQSWAGTEAFF
abundance: NA; len: 15; d_gene: NA; v_gene: TRBV6-6; j_gene: TRBJ1-3; CDR3nt: TGTACCAGCAGTTACCCCGGAGACTCTGGAAACACCATATATTTT; CDR3aa: CTSSYPGDSGNTIYF
abundance: NA; len: 12; d_gene: NA; v_gene: TRBV20-1; j_gene: TRBJ1-1; CDR3nt: TGCAGTTTCGGTGGGTCGAACCCTGAAGCTTTCTTT; CDR3aa: CSFGGSNPEAFF
abundance: NA; len: 14; d_gene: NA; v_gene: TRBV27; j_gene: TRBJ1-5; CDR3nt: TGTGCCAGCAGTTTAAGTGCTAGCAATCAGCCCCAGCATTTT; CDR3aa: CASSLSASNQPQHF
abundance: NA; len: 12; d_gene: NA; v_gene: TRBV7-9; j_gene: TRBJ2-7; CDR3nt: TGTGCCAGCAGTCTCCTCAGCTCCGAGCAGTACTTC; CDR3aa: CASSLLSSEQYF
abundance: NA; len: 18; d_gene: TRBD2; v_gene: TRBV5-1; j_gene: TRBJ2-1; CDR3nt: TGCGCCAGCAGCCTAGGGACTAGCGGGAGGTCTTTTTTCGATGAGCAGTTCTTC; CDR3aa: CASSLGTSGRSFFDEQFF